This entry describes one T cell receptor (beta chain). The antigen remains unidentified. The data originate from a study of glioma-infiltrating T cells after dendritic cell vaccination. Whole-study results and caveats: No direct clonality-survival link was found; a diverse polyclonal response may matter.

After removal of 3 bases from V and 2 bases from J, the junction contained 8 bases not matched to a gene. Germline assignment: CDR1 MDHEN and CDR2 SYDVKM. The CDR3 is 19 amino acids. The time point was: after dendritic cell vaccination, including at tumor progression/relapse. Patients had residual fresh-frozen tumor tissue and more than two years of survival data. No glioblastoma patient carried an isocitrate dehydrogenase mutation. Some clones are missing from TCRdb's copy, which holds only in-frame ones; the method was immunoSEQ multiplex PCR. The repertoire consists of 99,000 or so clones, with 65% to 85% occurring once and the leading ten covering approximately 5.4%.

The source material was blood, sampled after dendritic cell vaccination. J is TRBJ2-3 and V is TRBV28, with 16 positions matching TRBD2. The source is a human donor with glioblastoma. In nucleotides, the CDR3 is TGTGCCAGCAGTTTCGGGACTAGCGGGAGGGCCGGGTACACAGATACGCAGTATTTT. Translating gives CASSFGTSGRAGYTDTQYF.